Listed here is a single T cell receptor (beta chain). Its target is unknown. Sequencing was performed with immunoSEQ multiplex PCR; in TCRdb, only in-frame clones are kept and a portion is missing. The table includes 80,000 to 100,000 clones, about 86% detected once. The CDR3 is made up of 15 amino acids. V was clipped by 4 bases and J by 5 bases; unmatched bases: 6. Germline V gene data show CDR1 as SGDLS and CDR2 as YYNGEE. The data derive from a study of T cell responses to AZD1222 COVID-19 vaccine. The study's findings and limits: Regions 160-218 and 743-854 dominated among vaccine-associated CD4 TCRs spanning spike.

The chain joins TRBV9 to TRBJ1-6, with 7 positions matching TRBD1. The TCR was taken from an adult in good health. The sequences come from peripheral blood, collected on day 0 of MenACWY control vaccination. The CDR3 reads CASSPYGTDNSPLHF. DNA of the CDR3: TGTGCCAGCAGCCCGTACGGGACAGATAATTCACCCCTCCACTTT.